Listed here are 31 T cell receptor beta chains from one sample, sequenced in a study of blood T cell repertoires in COVID-19. Sequencing was performed with immunoSEQ multiplex PCR; in TCRdb, only in-frame clones are kept and a portion is missing. This table has more than 150,000 clones, 70% to 85% appearing once. The specimen sequenced was PBMCs or T cells enriched from blood (not recorded which). The receptors were sampled from a woman in her forties or fifties who had recovered from COVID-19.

The V gene is TRBV6-6, the J gene TRBJ2-5, with D unclear. V was shortened by 6 bases and J by 1 base, with 18 bases between the two germline ends. The CDR3 covers 16 residues. CDR1 MNHNY and CDR2 SVGAGI come from the germline V gene (reference sequence). This CDR3 is CASRPENRVFQETQYF. The CDR3 DNA follows: TGTGCCAGCAGACCCGAGAACAGAGTATTCCAAGAGACCCAGTACTTC.

The chain couples TRBV4-2 to TRBJ1-2; 7 bases line up with TRBD1. J gave up 4 bases and V 1 base, and 15 bases lay outside the gene matches. Germline-derived CDR1 and CDR2 are LGHNA and YNFKEQ. This CDR3 spans 18 amino acids. CDR3 sequence: CASSQVGSSRGFGYGYTF. CDR3 sequence (DNA): TGTGCCAGCAGCCAAGTGGGGTCGAGCAGGGGGTTTGGCTATGGCTACACCTTC.

The chain combines TRBV6-2 or TRBV6-3 with TRBJ2-1; the match to TRBD2 covers 9 bases. This CDR3 has 15 amino acids. CDR1 MNHEY and CDR2 SVGEGT come from the germline V gene. V was clipped by 5 bases and J by 4 bases; unmatched bases: 6. The CDR3 DNA follows: TGTGCCAGCAGTCCGTCCGGACTAGCGTACAATGAGCAGTTCTTC. It translates to CASSPSGLAYNEQFF.

CDR3 protein: CASTAGAGGYTF. The CDR3 DNA is TGTGCCAGCACGGCGGGCGCTGGGGGCTACACCTTC. V gene TRBV6-5 combines with J gene TRBJ1-2; D is undetermined. CDR1 and CDR2 (germline): MNHEY, SVGAGI. Trimming took 7 bases from V and 8 from J, leaving 14 bases between them. The CDR3 is 12 amino acids.

This chain uses TRBV4-3 with TRBJ2-3; TRBD2 matches 13 bases. V was pared by 0 bases and J by 3 bases, with 6 bases of the junction left unmatched. Germline assignment: CDR1 LGHNA and CDR2 YSLEER. The CDR3 has 18 residues. The DNA of the CDR3 is TGCGCCAGCAGCCAAGAACTAGCGGGAGGGGTGAGGACAGATACGCAGTATTTT. Its protein is CASSQELAGGVRTDTQYF.

CDR3 sequence reads: CASSSSPETGELFF. CDR3 DNA sequence: TGTGCCAGCAGTTCAAGCCCCGAGACCGGGGAGCTGTTTTTT. The V gene is TRBV9, the J gene TRBJ2-2; D gene unclear. The CDR3 has 14 amino acids. Looked up from germline, CDR1 is SGDLS and CDR2 is YYNGEE. Trimming stripped 5 bases from V and 5 bases from J, with 13 bases between.

The rearrangement joins TRBV4-2 to TRBJ2-4; D is perhaps TRBD1 (6 bases). The V and J ends lost 1 base and 9 bases respectively, with 13 bases between them. The CDR3 sequence is 14 residues long. CDR1 is LGHNA, CDR2 YNFKEQ, per germline. In DNA, the CDR3 is TGTGCCAGCAGCCAAGCTAGGGGGACGGGCATTCAGTACTTC. This gives the protein CASSQARGTGIQYF.

The chain combines TRBV30 with TRBJ2-3; 8 bases fit TRBD2. This CDR3 spans 22 amino acids. V gave up 6 bases and J gave up 0 bases; unmatched junction bases: 29. Germline V gene data show CDR1 as GTSNPN and CDR2 as SVGIG (reference sequence). The CDR3 region has the DNA TGTGCCTGCCAGCCCCTTTGGCGGGAGGCCGATTATTCCGCACATAGCACAGATACGCAGTATTTT. Protein: CACQPLWREADYSAHSTDTQYF.

The CDR3 sequence is CASSQRQGAEGYTF. In DNA, the CDR3 is TGTGCCAGCAGCCAACGACAGGGGGCGGAGGGCTACACCTTC. The V and J genes are TRBV7-2 and TRBJ1-2; 10 bases are shared with TRBD1. V dropped 5 bases and J dropped 8; count of bases not matched to a gene: 8. Per germline, CDR1 SGHTA and CDR2 FQGNSA. The CDR3 contains 14 residues.

The CDR3 sequence: CAISEGDRSGQPQHF. The CDR3 DNA reads TGTGCCATCAGTGAGGGAGACAGGTCAGGGCAGCCCCAGCATTTT. The chain employs TRBV10-3 and TRBJ1-5, with D possibly matching TRBD1 (6 bases). The CDR3 runs to 15 residues. CDR1 and CDR2 from the germline V gene are ENHRY and SYGVKD. The ends were cut back, 2 bases at V and 7 bases at J, with 15 bases in the middle.

The chain joins TRBV18 to TRBJ2-1; 8 bases map to TRBD1. This CDR3 region has 19 residues. Germline trimming cut 3 bases from V and 8 bases from J; bases unmatched to any gene: 21. From germline, CDR1 is KGHSH and CDR2 LQKENI. CDR3 residues: CASSPPGHLVRGQGYEQFF. The CDR3 DNA reads TGTGCCAGCTCACCTCCTGGCCACTTGGTTCGAGGACAGGGCTATGAGCAGTTCTTC.

The V and J genes are TRBV7-6 and TRBJ1-4, with D unclear. Deletions cut 1 base from V and 4 bases from J, with 4 bases between. Germline-derived CDR1 and CDR2 are SGHVS and FNYEAQ. The CDR3 spans 13 residues. The CDR3 reads CASSLGHNEKLFF. The CDR3 region has the DNA TGTGCCAGCAGCTTAGGACATAATGAAAAACTGTTTTTT.

This clone was seen just once. J is TRBJ2-1 and V is TRBV4-1; D perhaps matches TRBD1 (8 bases). This CDR3 is built from 16 residues. Germline CDR1 and CDR2: MGHRA and YSYEKL. The V end lost 4 bases, the J end lost 4 bases, and 17 bases lay between the germline ends. The CDR3: CASSPGGTGDYNEQFF. The DNA of the CDR3 is TGCGCCAGCAGCCCCGGGGGGACAGGCGATTACAATGAGCAGTTCTTC.

The chain combines TRBV2 with TRBJ2-7; D may be TRBD2 (6 bases). This CDR3 spans 13 amino acids. Between the trimmed V and J ends, which lost 9 bases and 7 bases, there was a span of 19 bases. Germline lookup yields CDR1 SNHLY and CDR2 FYNNEI. CDR3 sequence: CARAPTPAGEQYF. Written as DNA, the CDR3 is TGTGCCAGAGCCCCGACGCCAGCGGGTGAGCAGTACTTC.

V gene TRBV7-2 combines with J gene TRBJ2-2, with 12 bases that match TRBD2. Germline V gene sequence: CDR1 SGHTA, CDR2 FQGNSA. The CDR3 is 15 residues long. Trimming removed 3 bases from V and 6 bases from J; junction bases left unmatched: 2. The CDR3 region has the DNA TGTGCCAGCAGCTTGACTAGCGGGAGCCCCGGGGAGCTGTTTTTT. It translates to CASSLTSGSPGELFF.

The J gene is TRBJ1-6, the V gene TRBV30; tentative D call: TRBD1 (5 bases). Germline V lookup: CDR1 GTSNPN, CDR2 SVGIG (reference sequence). Trimming took 1 base from V and 6 from J, leaving 10 bases between them. The CDR3 consists of 14 residues. CDR3 loop: CAWSGGQPNSPLHF. The DNA of the CDR3 is TGTGCCTGGAGTGGGGGCCAGCCTAATTCACCCCTCCACTTT.

CDR3 region: CASSLQGWNTEAFF. The CDR3 coding sequence is TGTGCCAGCAGCCTACAGGGATGGAACACTGAAGCTTTCTTT. J is TRBJ1-1 and V is TRBV7-9; possible D gene TRBD1, 6 bases. V lost 5 bases and J lost 1, with 11 bases in between. Germline CDR1 SEHNR, CDR2 FQNEAQ (reference sequence). This CDR3 is built from 14 residues.

This chain uses TRBV6-5 with TRBJ2-3; possibly TRBD1 for D (6 bases). The CDR3 totals 16 residues. Germline V gene data show CDR1 as MNHEY and CDR2 as SVGAGI. V lost 2 bases to trimming and J lost 4 bases, with 16 bases between them. CDR3 amino acids: CASSYGGLVSADTQYF. The CDR3 coding sequence is TGTGCCAGCAGTTACGGGGGCTTGGTGAGCGCAGATACGCAGTATTTT.

V and J are TRBV3-1 (or the pseudogene TRBV3-2) and TRBJ2-3; D perhaps matches TRBD2 (6 bases). The V end lost 4 bases, the J end lost 2 bases, and 13 bases lay between the germline ends. CDR1 LGHDT and CDR2 YNNKEL come from the germline V gene (reference sequence). This CDR3 contains 15 residues. The CDR3 DNA reads TGTGCCAGCAGCCGAGCGGGTCTAGACACAGATACGCAGTATTTT. It is translated as CASSRAGLDTDTQYF.

The CDR3 region is CASSTVAEQETQYF. As DNA, the CDR3 is TGCGCCAGCAGCACCGTAGCGGAGCAAGAGACCCAGTACTTC. The chain joins TRBV5-1 to TRBJ2-5; a possible D gene is TRBD2 (6 bases). Looked up from germline, CDR1 is SGHRS and CDR2 is YFSETQ. V shed 4 bases and J shed 2 bases, with 12 bases lying between them. CDR3 length: 14 amino acids.

The chain employs TRBV9 and TRBJ1-4; TRBD1 aligns across 9 bases. The CDR3 covers 18 residues. Germline V CDR1 and CDR2: SGDLS, YYNGEE. V lost 3 bases, J lost 3 bases, and 12 bases stayed unmatched. Written as DNA, the CDR3 is TGTGCCAGCAGCGGGGGACAGGGTCTGGGTGCTTCTAATGAAAAACTGTTTTTT. Translation gives CASSGGQGLGASNEKLFF.

Only one count was recorded for this clone. The chain recombines TRBV13 with TRBJ1-1; unclear D gene. CDR3 length: 13 residues. The V end was cut by 6 bases, the J end by 1 base, with 9 bases between. The germline V gene encodes CDR1 PRHDT and CDR2 FYEKMQ (reference sequence). CDR3 DNA sequence: TGTGCCAGCAGTCATCGAGAGAACACTGAAGCTTTCTTT. Protein: CASSHRENTEAFF.

The CDR3 DNA sequence: TGTGCCTGGGACAGGACTAGCGTAACCGGGGAGCTGTTTTTT. Translating it yields CAWDRTSVTGELFF. V gene TRBV30 combines with J gene TRBJ2-2, with TRBD2 identical over 9 bases. With 5 bases clipped from V and 5 bases from J, the junction kept 6 bases outside the gene matches. This CDR3 comprises 14 residues. The germline CDR1 and CDR2 sequences are GTSNPN and SVGIG (reference sequence). Complete variable domain (other parts from reference TRBV30 and TRBJ2-2): SQTIHQWPATLVQPVGSPLSLECTVEGTSNPNLYWYRQAAGRGLQLLFYSVGIGQISSEVPQNLSASRPQDRQFILSSKKLLLSDSGFYLCAWDRTSVTGELFFGEGSRLTVL.

The chain combines TRBV5-1 with TRBJ2-3, with D maybe TRBD1 (6 bases). Deletions cut 2 bases from V and 2 bases from J, with 9 bases between. The V gene's germline CDR1 is SGHRS and CDR2 YFSETQ. The CDR3 sequence is 14 residues long. The CDR3: CASSLGQFTDTQYF. Here the CDR3 DNA reads TGCGCCAGCAGCTTAGGACAGTTCACAGATACGCAGTATTTT.

The gene calls are TRBV5-3 and TRBJ2-7, with TRBD2 identical over 9 bases. TRBV5-3 carries the ORF label, with uncertain function. J gave up 4 bases and V 2 bases, and 10 bases lay outside the gene matches. This CDR3 spans 16 amino acids. The CDR3 region is CARSLKSGRSLYEQYF. As DNA, the CDR3 is TGTGCCAGAAGCTTAAAAAGCGGGAGGTCTCTATACGAGCAGTACTTC.

This clone showed up just a few times. The rearrangement uses TRBV6-5 and TRBJ1-3; D call uncertain. Trimming shortened V by 8 bases and J by 4 bases, and 9 bases separated the two germline ends. Looked up from germline, CDR1 is MNHEY and CDR2 is SVGAGI. The CDR3 is made up of 12 amino acids. The CDR3 sequence is CASRTEGNTIYF. DNA for the CDR3: TGTGCCAGCCGTACAGAAGGAAACACCATATATTTT.

This chain uses TRBV3-1 (or the pseudogene TRBV3-2) with TRBJ1-1, with D uncertain. The CDR3 consists of 11 residues. V lost 2 bases to trimming and J lost 8 bases, with 6 bases between them. Per germline, CDR1 LGHDT and CDR2 YNNKEL (reference sequence). The DNA of the CDR3 is TGTGCCAGCAGCCAATCTACGGAAGCTTTCTTT. It translates to CASSQSTEAFF.

The V gene is TRBV25-1, the J gene TRBJ1-1; 7 bases map to TRBD1. This CDR3 has 13 amino acids. In germline, CDR1 is MGHDK, CDR2 SYGVNS. J gave up 10 bases and V 7 bases, and 12 bases lay outside the gene matches. The CDR3 is CASTHSSTGRAFF. CDR3 DNA sequence: TGTGCCAGCACTCACAGCTCGACAGGGAGAGCTTTCTTT.

Only one count was recorded for this clone. V gene TRBV5-4 combines with J gene TRBJ1-6; no firm D call. Germline V gene sequence: CDR1 SGHNT, CDR2 YYREEE (reference sequence). The CDR3 totals 13 residues. Trimming stripped 4 bases from V and 11 bases from J, with 13 bases between. The chain's CDR3 is CASSHPLDPPLHF. The DNA of the CDR3 is TGTGCCAGCAGCCACCCGTTAGATCCACCCCTCCACTTT.

Remarks on this clone: Other DNA variants within this sample encode the same CDR3. The chain employs TRBV7-2 and TRBJ1-4; 8 bases match TRBD1. Germline trimming cut 4 bases from V and 7 bases from J; bases unmatched to any gene: 5. This CDR3 has 14 residues. Germline CDR1 SGHTA, CDR2 FQGNSA. This CDR3 is CASSSDRGSEKLFF. The CDR3 bases are TGTGCCAGCAGCTCTGACAGGGGTAGTGAAAAACTGTTTTTT.

J is TRBJ2-1 and V is TRBV9; 7 bases are a match to TRBD2. V trimming: 0 bases; J trimming: 0 bases; junction bases outside the gene matches: 9. Per germline, CDR1 SGDLS and CDR2 YYNGEE. CDR3 length: 18 residues. Here the CDR3 reads CASSVEITGGYSYNEQFF. The CDR3, as DNA: TGTGCCAGCAGCGTAGAGATCACGGGGGGATACTCCTACAATGAGCAGTTCTTC.